This T cell receptor beta chain was recorded in a study of T-cell memory formation after mild COVID-19. Study observations and caveats: Those CD4+ clones that contracted were mainly in CM and EM (CD8+ ones in EMRA). Within pre-infection memory, some responding clones were found, suggesting cross-reactive memory joined.

This clonotype was seen repeatedly, ten times or more. The antigen remains unidentified. Constant-segment-primed 5'RACE gave TCR alpha and TCR beta cDNA libraries with sample barcodes and UMIs. TCRdb fed the 5' RACE reads into MiXCR, producing one record per CDR3 protein. The table records about 430,000 distinct CDR3 sequences, less than 25% of them present only once. CDR3 size: 15 residues. Germline CDR1 SGHRS, CDR2 YFSETQ. V was shortened by 4 bases and J by 0 bases, with 11 bases between the two germline ends. The clonotype comes from an adult woman who had mild COVID-19 (a few samples of this study predate the infection). Cell type and time point are not known. The chain employs TRBV5-1 and TRBJ2-1; the D is unclear. The sequencing input was PBMCs or a T cell subset sorted from them (not recorded which). CDR3 sequence reads: CASSVADASYNEQFF. DNA for the CDR3: TGCGCCAGCAGCGTCGCTGATGCCTCCTACAATGAGCAGTTCTTC.